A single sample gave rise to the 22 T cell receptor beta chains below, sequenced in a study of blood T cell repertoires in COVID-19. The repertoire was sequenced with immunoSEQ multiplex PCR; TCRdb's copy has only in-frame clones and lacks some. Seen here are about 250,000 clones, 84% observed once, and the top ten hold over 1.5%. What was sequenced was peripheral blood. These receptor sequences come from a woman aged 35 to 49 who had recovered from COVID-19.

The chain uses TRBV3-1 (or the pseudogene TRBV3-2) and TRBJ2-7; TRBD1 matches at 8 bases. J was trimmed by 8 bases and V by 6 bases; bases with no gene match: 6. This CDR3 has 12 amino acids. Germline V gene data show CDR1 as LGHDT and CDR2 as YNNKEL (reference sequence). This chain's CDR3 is CASRTGVSQQYF. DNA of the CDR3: TGTGCCAGCAGGACAGGGGTATCCCAGCAGTACTTC.

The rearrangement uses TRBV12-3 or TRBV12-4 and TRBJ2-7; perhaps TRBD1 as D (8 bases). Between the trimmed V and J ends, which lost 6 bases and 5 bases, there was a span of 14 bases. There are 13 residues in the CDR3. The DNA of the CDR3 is TGTGCCAGCAGGACAGGGGAGGGCCACGAGCAGTACTTC. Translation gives CASRTGEGHEQYF.

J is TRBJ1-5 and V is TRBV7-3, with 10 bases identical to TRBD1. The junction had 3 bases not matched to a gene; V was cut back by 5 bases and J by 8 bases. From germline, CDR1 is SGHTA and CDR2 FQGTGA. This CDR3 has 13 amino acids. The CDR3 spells CASSRDRGKPQHF. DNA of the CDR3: TGTGCCAGCAGCCGGGACAGGGGTAAGCCCCAGCATTTT. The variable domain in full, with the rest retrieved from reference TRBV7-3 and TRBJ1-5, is GAGVSQTPSNKVTEKGKYVELRCDPISGHTALYWYRQSLGQGPEFLIYFQGTGAADDSGLPNDRFFAVRPEGSVSTLKIQRTERGDSAVYLCASSRDRGKPQHFGDGTRLSIL.

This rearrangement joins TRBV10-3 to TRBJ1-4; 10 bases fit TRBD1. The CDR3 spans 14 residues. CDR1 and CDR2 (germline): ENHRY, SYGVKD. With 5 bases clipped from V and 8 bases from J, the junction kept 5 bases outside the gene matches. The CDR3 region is CAISRQGATEKLFF. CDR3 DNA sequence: TGTGCCATCAGTAGACAGGGGGCGACGGAAAAACTGTTTTTT.

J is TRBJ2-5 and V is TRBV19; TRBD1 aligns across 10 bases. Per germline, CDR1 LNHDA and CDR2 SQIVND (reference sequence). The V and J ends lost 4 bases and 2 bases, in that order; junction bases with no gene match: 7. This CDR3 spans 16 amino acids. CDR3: CASSTRQGAPQETQYF. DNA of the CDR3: TGTGCCAGTAGTACCCGACAGGGGGCCCCGCAAGAGACCCAGTACTTC. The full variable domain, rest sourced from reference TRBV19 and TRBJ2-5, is DGGITQSPKYLFRKEGQNVTLSCEQNLNHDAMYWYRQDPGQGLRLIYYSQIVNDFQKGDIAEGYSVSREKKESFPLTVTSAQKNPTAFYLCASSTRQGAPQETQYFGPGTRLLVL.

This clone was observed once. CDR3 loop: CATSDLAAGVNTGELFF. In DNA, the CDR3 is TGTGCCACCAGTGATTTGGCAGCGGGGGTGAACACCGGGGAGCTGTTTTTT. The V gene is TRBV24-1, the J gene TRBJ2-2; TRBD2 agrees at 8 bases. This CDR3 is 17 amino acids long. Looked up from germline, CDR1 is KGHDR and CDR2 is SFDVKD. Germline trimming cut 0 bases from V and 1 base from J; bases unmatched to any gene: 3.

The CDR3 sequence is CASSWSPGTGTHGYTF. CDR3 sequence (DNA): TGTGCCAGCAGCTGGTCACCCGGGACAGGGACCCATGGCTACACCTTC. The chain employs TRBV28 and TRBJ1-2; 9 positions agree with TRBD1. CDR3 length equals 16 residues. V shed 6 bases and J 6 bases; nucleotides not matched to a gene: 14. Looked up from germline, CDR1 is MDHEN and CDR2 is SYDVKM.

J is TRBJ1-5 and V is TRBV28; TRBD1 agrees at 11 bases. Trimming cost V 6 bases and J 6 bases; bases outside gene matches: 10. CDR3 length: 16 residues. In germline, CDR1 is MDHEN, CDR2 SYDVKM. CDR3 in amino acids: CASRSFGTGGSQPQHF. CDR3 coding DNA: TGTGCCAGCAGGTCTTTCGGGACAGGGGGGTCTCAGCCCCAGCATTTT.

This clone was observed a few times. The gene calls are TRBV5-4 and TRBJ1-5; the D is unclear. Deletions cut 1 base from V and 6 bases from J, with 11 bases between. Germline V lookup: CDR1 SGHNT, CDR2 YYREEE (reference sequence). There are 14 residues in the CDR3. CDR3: CASSLYGVSQPQHF. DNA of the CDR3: TGTGCCAGCAGCTTGTACGGGGTGAGTCAGCCCCAGCATTTT. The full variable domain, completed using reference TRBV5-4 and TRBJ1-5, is ETGVTQSPTHLIKTRGQQVTLRCSSQSGHNTVSWYQQALGQGPQFIFQYYREEENGRGNFPPRFSGLQFPNYSSELNVNALELDDSALYLCASSLYGVSQPQHFGDGTRLSIL.

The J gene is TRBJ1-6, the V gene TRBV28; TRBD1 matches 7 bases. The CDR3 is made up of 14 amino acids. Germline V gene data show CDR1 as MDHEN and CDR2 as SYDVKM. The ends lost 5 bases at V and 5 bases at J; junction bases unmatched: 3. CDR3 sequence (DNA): TGTGCCAGCAGTCCGGGACAGAATAATTCACCCCTCCACTTT. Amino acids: CASSPGQNNSPLHF.

The CDR3 nucleotides read TGTGCCAGCAGCGAAAAACAGGGTCTTTATAATTCACCCCTCCACTTT. Translating gives CASSEKQGLYNSPLHF. The chain couples TRBV7-6 to TRBJ1-6; D possibly corresponds to TRBD1 (6 bases). The CDR3 contains 16 residues. The ends were cut back, 5 bases at V and 4 bases at J, with 15 bases in the middle. Germline lookup yields CDR1 SGHVS and CDR2 FNYEAQ.

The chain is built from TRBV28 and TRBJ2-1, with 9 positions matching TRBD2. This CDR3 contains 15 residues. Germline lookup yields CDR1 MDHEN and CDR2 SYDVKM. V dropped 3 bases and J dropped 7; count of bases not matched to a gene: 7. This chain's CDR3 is CASSFPSGGTNEQFF. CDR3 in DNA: TGTGCCAGCAGTTTCCCCAGCGGGGGGACGAATGAGCAGTTCTTC.

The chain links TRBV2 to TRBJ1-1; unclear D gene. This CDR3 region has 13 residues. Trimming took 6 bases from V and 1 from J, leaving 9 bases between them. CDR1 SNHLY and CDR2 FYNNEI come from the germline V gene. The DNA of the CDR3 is TGTGCCAGCAGCTACAGTCGGAACACTGAAGCTTTCTTT. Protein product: CASSYSRNTEAFF.

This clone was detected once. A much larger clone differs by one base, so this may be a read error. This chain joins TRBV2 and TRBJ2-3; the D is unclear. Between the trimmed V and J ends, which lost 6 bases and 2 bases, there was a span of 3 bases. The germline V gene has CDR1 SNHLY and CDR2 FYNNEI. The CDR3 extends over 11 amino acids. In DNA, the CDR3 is TGTGCCAGCAGCATCACAGATACGCAGTATTTT. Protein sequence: CASSITDTQYF.

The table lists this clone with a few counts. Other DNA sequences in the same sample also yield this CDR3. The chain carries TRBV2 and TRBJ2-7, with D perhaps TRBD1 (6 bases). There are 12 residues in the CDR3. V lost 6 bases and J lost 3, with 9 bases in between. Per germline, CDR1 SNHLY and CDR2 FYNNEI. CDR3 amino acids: CASSLQGYEQYF. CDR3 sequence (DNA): TGTGCCAGCAGCCTACAGGGCTACGAGCAGTACTTC.

CDR3 in amino acids: CASSFLLSPLHF. CDR3 bases: TGTGCCAGCAGTTTCTTACTCTCACCCCTCCACTTT. V usage is TRBV27 and J usage is TRBJ1-6, with D uncertain. V lost 3 bases to trimming and J lost 10 bases, with 7 bases between them. Germline values: CDR1 MNHEY, CDR2 SMNVEV (reference sequence). The CDR3 spans 12 residues.

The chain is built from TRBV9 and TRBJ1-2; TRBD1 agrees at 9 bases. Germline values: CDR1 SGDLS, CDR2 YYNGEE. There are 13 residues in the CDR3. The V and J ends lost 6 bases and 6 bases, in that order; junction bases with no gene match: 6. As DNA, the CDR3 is TGTGCCAGCACCCCCACAGGGGGCAATGGCTACACCTTC. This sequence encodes CASTPTGGNGYTF.

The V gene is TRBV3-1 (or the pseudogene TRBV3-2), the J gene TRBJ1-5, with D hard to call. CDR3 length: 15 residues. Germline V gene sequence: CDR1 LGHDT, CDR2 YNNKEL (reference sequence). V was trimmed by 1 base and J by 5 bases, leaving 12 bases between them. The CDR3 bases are TGTGCCAGCAGCCAAGGGGAGACGCTCTATCAGCCCCAGCATTTT. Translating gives CASSQGETLYQPQHF.

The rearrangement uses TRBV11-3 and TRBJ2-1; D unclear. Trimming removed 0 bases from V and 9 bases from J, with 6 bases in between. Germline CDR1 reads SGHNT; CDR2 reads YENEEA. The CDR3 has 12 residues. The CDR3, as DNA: TGTGCCAGCAGCTTAGAGAGAGCTGAGCAGTTCTTC. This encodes CASSLERAEQFF.

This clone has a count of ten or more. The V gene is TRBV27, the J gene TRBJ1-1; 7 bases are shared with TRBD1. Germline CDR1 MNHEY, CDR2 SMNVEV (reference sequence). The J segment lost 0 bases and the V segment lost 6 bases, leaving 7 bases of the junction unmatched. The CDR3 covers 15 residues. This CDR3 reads CASRSLQGMNTEAFF. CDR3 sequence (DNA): TGTGCCAGCAGATCCCTACAGGGGATGAACACTGAAGCTTTCTTT.

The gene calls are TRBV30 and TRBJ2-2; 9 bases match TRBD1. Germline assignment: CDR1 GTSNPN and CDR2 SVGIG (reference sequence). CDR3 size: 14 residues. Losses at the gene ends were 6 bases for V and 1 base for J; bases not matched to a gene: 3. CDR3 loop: CACPGQGNTGELFF. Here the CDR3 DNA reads TGTGCCTGCCCGGGACAGGGGAACACCGGGGAGCTGTTTTTT.

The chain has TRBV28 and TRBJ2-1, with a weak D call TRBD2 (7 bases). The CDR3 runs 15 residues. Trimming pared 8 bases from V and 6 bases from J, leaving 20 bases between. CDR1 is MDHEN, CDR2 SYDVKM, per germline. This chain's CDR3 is CASLGRGALSNEQFF. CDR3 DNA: TGTGCCAGCCTGGGTCGGGGGGCGCTTAGCAATGAGCAGTTCTTC. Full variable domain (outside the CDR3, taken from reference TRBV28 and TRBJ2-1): DVKVTQSSRYLVKRTGEKVFLECVQDMDHENMFWYRQDPGLGLRLIYFSYDVKMKEKGDIPEGYSVSREKKERFSLILESASTNQTSMYLCASLGRGALSNEQFFGPGTRLTVL.